Presented here are 22 T cell receptor beta chains from one specimen sequenced in a study of blood T cell repertoires in COVID-19. Libraries were prepared by immunoSEQ multiplex PCR; TCRdb keeps only in-frame clonotypes and omits some of them. The sample carries about 210,000 clones, about nine tenths recorded once. Source material: peripheral blood. The source of these receptors is a man in his 70s with acute or convalescent COVID-19.

In this sample, this clone is medium-sized (0.01 to 0.1%). V and J are TRBV12-3 or TRBV12-4 and TRBJ1-5; D possibly corresponds to TRBD1 (6 bases). V dropped 7 bases and J dropped 4 bases, with 11 bases sitting between them. This CDR3 spans 13 amino acids. The CDR3 DNA reads TGTGCCAGCATGAGGGGGGGTAATCAGCCCCAGCATTTT. Amino acids: CASMRGGNQPQHF.

The chain employs TRBV6-2 or TRBV6-3 and TRBJ1-1; D not certain. Between the trimmed V and J ends, which lost 2 bases and 13 bases, there was a span of 14 bases. This CDR3 spans 12 amino acids. Looked up from germline, CDR1 is MNHEY and CDR2 is SVGEGT. As DNA, the CDR3 is TGTGCCAGCAGTTACGAGCCCACCTCGGGTTTCTTT. Translation gives CASSYEPTSGFF.

The J gene is TRBJ2-7, the V gene TRBV4-1; 8 bases agree with TRBD1. Trimming took 3 bases from V and 3 from J; bases not matched to a gene: 1. The germline V gene has CDR1 MGHRA and CDR2 YSYEKL. The CDR3 runs to 13 residues. CDR3 loop: CASSHGQGYEQYF. The CDR3, as DNA: TGCGCCAGCAGCCATGGACAGGGCTACGAGCAGTACTTC.

The rearrangement links TRBV29-1 to TRBJ2-3; 10 bases map to TRBD1. CDR1 and CDR2 (germline): SQVTM, ANQGSEA. The CDR3 extends over 14 amino acids. The trim removed 3 bases at V and 5 bases at J, leaving 5 bases unmatched. This CDR3 reads CSVERTGGVDTQYF. For the CDR3, the DNA is TGCAGCGTTGAGCGGACAGGGGGTGTAGATACGCAGTATTTT.

The rearrangement uses TRBV5-1 and TRBJ1-1, with D perhaps matching TRBD1 (6 bases). Germline V CDR1 and CDR2: SGHRS, YFSETQ. V dropped 5 bases and J dropped 0 bases, with 11 bases sitting between them. The CDR3 sequence is 14 residues long. The CDR3 reads CASSQGGMNTEAFF. CDR3 in DNA: TGCGCCAGCAGTCAAGGGGGAATGAACACTGAAGCTTTCTTT.

This clone was recorded a few times. V usage is TRBV6-2 or TRBV6-3 and J usage is TRBJ2-7; TRBD2 might be the D (5 bases). Germline V CDR1 and CDR2: MNHEY, SVGEGT. V shed 6 bases and J shed 4 bases, with 13 bases lying between them. The CDR3 runs to 13 residues. CDR3 region: CASSRTEVYEQYF. The CDR3 DNA sequence: TGTGCCAGCAGCCGAACGGAGGTTTACGAGCAGTACTTC.

J is TRBJ2-5 and V is TRBV4-3; a possible D gene is TRBD2 (6 bases). This CDR3 is built from 16 residues. The V and J ends lost 3 bases and 3 bases respectively, with 17 bases between them. Germline assignment: CDR1 LGHNA and CDR2 YSLEER. CDR3 in DNA: TGCGCCAGCAGCCAGGGTGGGGGGATGGTGGAAGAGACCCAGTACTTC. This sequence encodes CASSQGGGMVEETQYF.

V and J are TRBV7-9 and TRBJ2-3; 10 bases match TRBD2. With 1 base clipped from V and 1 base from J, the junction kept 8 bases outside the gene matches. The germline CDR1 and CDR2 sequences are SEHNR and FQNEAQ (reference sequence). This CDR3 has 18 residues. The CDR3 reads CASSLGFRLAGGTDTQYF. CDR3 nucleotide sequence: TGTGCCAGCAGCTTAGGTTTCCGGCTAGCGGGGGGCACAGATACGCAGTATTTT.

A remark on this clone: Within the sample, other DNA sequences also encode this same CDR3. V is TRBV2 and J is TRBJ2-5, with D hard to call. This CDR3 contains 10 residues. Between the trimmed V and J ends, which lost 6 bases and 5 bases, there was a span of 4 bases. Looked up from germline, CDR1 is SNHLY and CDR2 is FYNNEI. The CDR3 loop is CASRRETQYF. CDR3 coding DNA: TGTGCCAGCAGGAGGGAGACCCAGTACTTC.

The table lists this clone with many counts. V and J are TRBV19 and TRBJ1-1; D is possibly TRBD1 (6 bases). CDR1 and CDR2 from the germline V gene are LNHDA and SQIVND (reference sequence). CDR3 length: 15 amino acids. Between the trimmed V and J ends, which lost 4 bases and 5 bases, there was a span of 17 bases. The CDR3 nucleotides read TGTGCCAGTAGTAAACGGACAGAGGGCCGTACTGAAGCTTTCTTT. Its translation: CASSKRTEGRTEAFF.

The rearrangement links TRBV5-4 to TRBJ2-1; a weak D match, TRBD2 (5 bases). Between the trimmed V and J ends, which lost 4 bases and 12 bases, there was a span of 14 bases. The CDR3 runs to 12 residues. CDR1 is SGHNT and CDR2 is YYREEE in the germline V gene (reference sequence). The CDR3 here is CASSNLAGGQFF. The CDR3 region has the DNA TGTGCCAGCAGCAATCTAGCAGGTGGGCAGTTCTTC. The full variable domain, completed using reference TRBV5-4 and TRBJ2-1, is ETGVTQSPTHLIKTRGQQVTLRCSSQSGHNTVSWYQQALGQGPQFIFQYYREEENGRGNFPPRFSGLQFPNYSSELNVNALELDDSALYLCASSNLAGGQFFGPGTRLTVL.

The chain has TRBV27 and TRBJ2-3; 10 nucleotides match TRBD2. The length of the CDR3 is 15 residues. Germline trimming cut 5 bases from V and 1 base from J; bases unmatched to any gene: 3. Germline V gene lookup returns CDR1 MNHEY and CDR2 SMNVEV (reference sequence). CDR3 loop: CASSLGTSGTDTQYF. CDR3 coding DNA: TGTGCCAGCAGTCTCGGGACTAGCGGCACAGATACGCAGTATTTT.

The chain has TRBV7-8 and TRBJ2-7, with TRBD2 identical over 10 bases. The CDR3 totals 19 residues. With 5 bases clipped from V and 9 bases from J, the junction kept 25 bases outside the gene matches. The germline V gene has CDR1 SGHVS and CDR2 FQNEAQ. In DNA form, the CDR3 reads TGTGCCAGCAGCCGGGGGAGGACTAGCGGCGCCCCGGGGGTTAATCGGCAGTACTTC. Translated, it gives CASSRGRTSGAPGVNRQYF.

This clone is a singleton in its sample. A read error may produce the germline difference seen at one junction end. The V call is TRBV19, the J call TRBJ1-2, with a possible D match to TRBD1 (5 bases). CDR3 size: 11 residues. Germline-derived CDR1 and CDR2 are LNHDA and SQIVND (reference sequence). The CDR3 spells CASSIVPGVSF. The CDR3 DNA reads TGTGCCAGTAGTATAGTCCCGGGGGTTTCCTTC.

This chain uses TRBV7-9 with TRBJ2-2; no firm D call. The V end lost 1 base, the J end lost 7 bases, and 7 bases lay between the germline ends. CDR3 size: 13 residues. Germline values: CDR1 SEHNR, CDR2 FQNEAQ (reference sequence). The CDR3 sequence is CASSLESRGELFF. CDR3 sequence (DNA): TGTGCCAGCAGCTTAGAATCGCGCGGGGAGCTGTTTTTT.

This clone was recorded a few times. This chain joins TRBV4-1 and TRBJ2-7; 14 nucleotides match TRBD2. J was trimmed by 2 bases and V by 0 bases; bases with no gene match: 12. CDR1 and CDR2 (germline): MGHRA, YSYEKL. This CDR3 has 20 residues. CDR3 nucleotide sequence: TGCGCCAGCAGCCAAGATTATCCCCTCCAGACTAGCGGGAGGGCCTACGAGCAGTACTTC. Amino acid sequence: CASSQDYPLQTSGRAYEQYF.

The genes are TRBV28 and TRBJ2-1; D gene ambiguous. The CDR3 is 13 residues long. With 5 bases removed from V and 8 bases from J, the gap between germline ends came to 13 bases. The germline gives CDR1 MDHEN, CDR2 SYDVKM. The CDR3 protein is CASSPRQTYEQFF. DNA for the CDR3: TGTGCCAGCAGTCCACGCCAGACTTATGAGCAGTTCTTC.

The chain couples TRBV18 to TRBJ1-2, with 8 bases aligning to TRBD1. The ends lost 4 bases at V and 4 bases at J; junction bases unmatched: 8. The germline V gene has CDR1 KGHSH and CDR2 LQKENI. This CDR3 contains 15 residues. The CDR3 bases are TGTGCCAGCTCACAAGGGGTGACAGGGGCCTATGGCTACACCTTC. As protein: CASSQGVTGAYGYTF.

The chain employs TRBV11-2 and TRBJ2-1; 7 positions match TRBD2. Germline V gene data show CDR1 as SGHAT and CDR2 as FQNNGV. This CDR3 spans 15 amino acids. V shed 1 base, J shed 3 bases, and the junction held 3 bases outside the gene matches. The CDR3 bases are TGTGCCAGCAGCTTAGTGGGAGGGTACTACAATGAGCAGTTCTTC. Its protein product is CASSLVGGYYNEQFF. Complete variable domain (other parts from reference TRBV11-2 and TRBJ2-1): EAGVAQSPRYKIIEKRQSVAFWCNPISGHATLYWYQQILGQGPKLLIQFQNNGVVDDSQLPKDRFSAERLKGVDSTLKIQPAKLEDSAVYLCASSLVGGYYNEQFFGPGTRLTVL.

This sequence joins TRBV2 and TRBJ1-5, with TRBD1 as a possible D gene (5 bases). Germline lookup yields CDR1 SNHLY and CDR2 FYNNEI. The germline V and J ends were trimmed by 2 bases and 6 bases, with 14 bases remaining between them. The CDR3 runs 15 residues. Written as DNA, the CDR3 is TGTGCCAGCAGTGAACAGGGTCTGGTTGGTCAGCCCCAGCATTTT. This sequence encodes CASSEQGLVGQPQHF.

This clone was detected once. The CDR3 region has the DNA TGTGCCAGCAGGTCCACAGGGTGGGCCTACGAGCAGTACTTC. It codes for CASRSTGWAYEQYF. V usage is TRBV27 and J usage is TRBJ2-7, with D possibly TRBD1 on 6 matching bases. V was shortened by 6 bases and J by 2 bases, with 14 bases between the two germline ends. The CDR3 covers 14 residues. Germline values: CDR1 MNHEY, CDR2 SMNVEV (reference sequence).

The chain joins TRBV3-1 (or the pseudogene TRBV3-2) to TRBJ2-1, with unresolved D. V was clipped by 4 bases and J by 5 bases, with 6 bases between them. The CDR3 totals 12 residues. Looked up from germline, CDR1 is LGHDT and CDR2 is YNNKEL (reference sequence). The CDR3 spells CASSRGNNEQFF. The CDR3 DNA reads TGTGCCAGCAGCCGCGGTAACAATGAGCAGTTCTTC.